The 22 T cell receptor beta chains presented below share a single source sample, sequenced in a study of identical twins. TCRdb called the 5' RACE reads again in MiXCR, with one record for every CDR3 protein. The sample shows 690,000 or so distinct CDR3 sequences, 8.6% of them seen only once. The sample was also linked to a second study, of yellow fever vaccine responses in identical twins.

What was sequenced was PBMCs. These receptors all come from a woman younger than 35 in good health.

This clonotype occurred many times. The chain has TRBV12-3 or TRBV12-4 and TRBJ2-7; D uncertain. Trimming took off 4 bases at V and 4 bases at J, with 14 bases between the two ends. The CDR3 covers 14 residues. CDR3 in amino acids: CASSSAGPSYEQYF. The CDR3 nucleotides are TGTGCCAGCAGTTCGGCAGGCCCGTCATACGAGCAGTACTTC.

This clonotype was seen many times. J is TRBJ2-1 and V is TRBV5-5; possibly TRBD2 for D (5 bases). From germline, CDR1 is SGHKS and CDR2 YYEKEE (reference sequence). The CDR3 runs to 13 residues. Trimming pared 3 bases from V and 9 bases from J, leaving 13 bases between. The chain's CDR3 is CASSSFGDSEQFF. The CDR3 bases are TGTGCCAGCAGCTCCTTCGGGGATAGTGAGCAGTTCTTC.

This clonotype was detected ten times or more. The chain employs TRBV29-1 and TRBJ2-4; 8 nucleotides match TRBD1. Germline V gene data show CDR1 as SQVTM and CDR2 as ANQGSEA. V lost 6 bases, J lost 0 bases, and 4 bases stayed unmatched. CDR3 length: 14 amino acids. The CDR3 DNA follows: TGCAGCGTCGGACAGGGACTAGCCAAAAACATTCAGTACTTC. Translating gives CSVGQGLAKNIQYF.

This clonotype was counted at least ten times. The CDR3 protein is CASRWGGTNTEAFF. The CDR3 region has the DNA TGTGCCAGCAGGTGGGGGGGTACGAACACTGAAGCTTTCTTT. The chain combines TRBV28 with TRBJ1-1; maybe TRBD1 (5 bases). V was trimmed by 6 bases and J by 1 base, leaving 12 bases between them. Germline lookup yields CDR1 MDHEN and CDR2 SYDVKM. The CDR3 runs to 14 residues.

This chain connects TRBV4-2 to TRBJ2-2; D perhaps matches TRBD1 (6 bases). The germline V and J ends were trimmed by 5 bases and 7 bases, with 20 bases remaining between them. This CDR3 comprises 16 residues. Per germline, CDR1 LGHNA and CDR2 YNFKEQ. For the CDR3, the DNA is TGTGCCAGCAGCTTCAGGGGCTCCCAAGGAGGCGGGGAGCTGTTTTTT. This translates into CASSFRGSQGGGELFF.

This clonotype was seen at least ten times. The chain combines TRBV12-3 or TRBV12-4 with TRBJ1-5, with TRBD1 matching 7 bases. V lost 7 bases and J lost 2; bases outside the gene matches: 8. The CDR3 runs 15 residues. CDR3 bases: TGTGCCAGCACCTTCCAGGGGGGAGGCAATCAGCCCCAGCATTTT. Residues: CASTFQGGGNQPQHF.

This clonotype has ten or more counts. This chain connects TRBV5-1 to TRBJ2-7; no definite D call. V was trimmed by 0 bases and J by 7 bases, leaving 20 bases between them. Germline lookup yields CDR1 SGHRS and CDR2 YFSETQ. CDR3 length equals 16 residues. CDR3 loop: CASSLAGGAALEEQYF. For the CDR3, the DNA is TGCGCCAGCAGCTTGGCGGGTGGTGCCGCCCTAGAGGAGCAGTACTTC.

This clonotype appeared many times. V gene TRBV4-3 combines with J gene TRBJ2-3; no clear D gene. Between the trimmed V and J ends, which lost 1 base and 2 bases, there was a span of 16 bases. Germline CDR1 and CDR2: LGHNA and YSLEER. CDR3 length: 17 residues. The CDR3 sequence is CASSQGGEALTTDTQYF. The CDR3 region has the DNA TGCGCCAGCAGCCAAGGAGGAGAAGCTCTTACCACAGATACGCAGTATTTT.

The gene calls are TRBV7-2 and TRBJ2-1; D possibly corresponds to TRBD2 (7 bases). The CDR3 consists of 16 residues. Deletions cut 0 bases from V and 8 bases from J, with 17 bases between. Germline CDR1 is SGHTA and CDR2 is FQGNSA. CDR3 nucleotide sequence: TGTGCCAGCAGCTTAGCGCGGGGGCTAGCCGCCGATGAGCAGTTCTTC. Amino acid sequence: CASSLARGLAADEQFF.

This clonotype was picked up many times. CDR3 coding DNA: TGTGCCAACCGACTAGCCCGCACAGATACGCAGTATTTT. This translates into CANRLARTDTQYF. The V call is TRBV2, the J call TRBJ2-3, with 7 bases identical to TRBD2. The germline gives CDR1 SNHLY, CDR2 FYNNEI. The J segment lost 1 base and the V segment lost 10 bases, leaving 5 bases of the junction unmatched. There are 13 residues in the CDR3.

This clonotype was detected ten times or more. The chain combines TRBV5-1 with TRBJ2-2; 7 nucleotides align to TRBD1. V dropped 4 bases and J dropped 3; count of bases not matched to a gene: 12. This CDR3 comprises 17 residues. Germline V CDR1 and CDR2: SGHRS, YFSETQ. The chain's CDR3 is CASSQLTTTGYTGELFF. In DNA form, the CDR3 reads TGCGCCAGCAGCCAGCTCACCACGACAGGGTACACCGGGGAGCTGTTTTTT.

This clonotype occurred a few times. The J gene is TRBJ1-5, the V gene TRBV29-1; possible D gene TRBD1, 6 bases. V lost 3 bases to trimming and J lost 4 bases, with 13 bases between them. The germline V gene has CDR1 SQVTM and CDR2 ANQGSEA. CDR3 size: 14 residues. CDR3 DNA: TGCAGCGTTGAGGTAGGGGGTGGTAATCAGCCCCAGCATTTT. The encoded protein is CSVEVGGGNQPQHF.

This clonotype was seen more than once but under ten times. The rearrangement joins TRBV4-3 to TRBJ2-1; tentatively, D is TRBD2 (5 bases). Per the germline V gene, CDR1 is LGHNA and CDR2 is YSLEER. The V end was cut by 0 bases, the J end by 1 base, with 10 bases between. This CDR3 region has 16 residues. This chain's CDR3 is CASSQDSTGSYNEQFF. DNA of the CDR3: TGCGCCAGCAGCCAAGATTCTACGGGATCCTACAATGAGCAGTTCTTC.

V is TRBV7-3 and J is TRBJ2-3; 10 nucleotides match TRBD2. CDR1 and CDR2 (germline): SGHTA, FQGTGA. The CDR3 has 17 amino acids. V trimming: 6 bases; J trimming: 9 bases; junction bases outside the gene matches: 18. The CDR3 bases are TGTGCCAGCAGTGCGCTGGCTAGCGGGGGCCACCGTGGCACGCAGTATTTT. Translating it yields CASSALASGGHRGTQYF.

In this sample, this clonotype turned up a few times. V usage is TRBV7-2 and J usage is TRBJ2-2; 7 nucleotides agree with TRBD2. The ends lost 3 bases at V and 5 bases at J; junction bases unmatched: 12. Germline-derived CDR1 and CDR2 are SGHTA and FQGNSA. CDR3 length equals 17 residues. The CDR3 loop reads CASSFRAGAGETGELFF. The CDR3, as DNA: TGTGCCAGCAGCTTTCGCGCCGGTGCGGGGGAAACCGGGGAGCTGTTTTTT.

This clonotype has more than one count but fewer than ten. This chain uses TRBV29-1 with TRBJ2-3; D ambiguous. The germline gives CDR1 SQVTM, CDR2 ANQGSEA. The ends were cut back, 1 base at V and 4 bases at J, with 12 bases in the middle. CDR3 size: 14 residues. CDR3 nucleotides: TGCAGCGTTGAAGGTGTATCTGGGCCAGATACGCAGTATTTT. Its protein is CSVEGVSGPDTQYF.

This clonotype has ten or more counts. The CDR3 reads CASSLGVAGYKFF. The CDR3 DNA reads as TGTGCCAGCAGTTTAGGGGTAGCGGGGTATAAGTTCTTC. The rearrangement joins TRBV12-3 or TRBV12-4 to TRBJ2-1; 8 bases are shared with TRBD2. V lost 1 base, J lost 14 bases, and 7 bases stayed unmatched. The CDR3 runs 13 residues.

This clonotype was observed a handful of times. The chain recombines TRBV6-5 with TRBJ2-7, with 7 bases fitting TRBD1. The length of the CDR3 is 18 residues. Per germline, CDR1 MNHEY and CDR2 SVGAGI. V gave up 2 bases and J gave up 0 bases; unmatched junction bases: 13. CDR3 DNA: TGTGCCAGCAGTTACCGGGCGCCAACTAGGGGGCCCTCCTACGAGCAGTACTTC. This codes for CASSYRAPTRGPSYEQYF.

This clonotype was counted many times. The genes are TRBV6-2 or TRBV6-3 and TRBJ2-7; 9 bases are a match to TRBD1. Germline lookup yields CDR1 MNHEY and CDR2 SVGEGT. The V and J ends lost 7 bases and 2 bases, in that order; junction bases with no gene match: 6. The CDR3 loop spans 14 amino acids. The CDR3 region has the DNA TGTGCCAGCATTGGACAGGGGTCTACCTACGAGCAGTACTTC. As protein: CASIGQGSTYEQYF.

This clonotype was seen at least ten times. This rearrangement joins TRBV12-3 or TRBV12-4 to TRBJ1-1; no firm D call. V was shortened by 6 bases and J by 1 base, with 9 bases between the two germline ends. The length of the CDR3 is 13 residues. The CDR3 nucleotides read TGTGCCAGCAGCTTTCAAGCGAACACTGAAGCTTTCTTT. Protein: CASSFQANTEAFF.

The chain recombines TRBV18 with TRBJ2-1, with D unclear. From germline, CDR1 is KGHSH and CDR2 LQKENI. V gave up 3 bases and J gave up 9 bases, with 12 bases separating them. The CDR3 contains 13 residues. CDR3 in DNA: TGTGCCAGCTCACCTGGAAGCGTTCGTGAGCAGTTCTTC. Translated: CASSPGSVREQFF. The whole variable domain, filled in from reference TRBV18 and TRBJ2-1, reads NAGVMQNPRHLVRRRGQEARLRCSPMKGHSHVYWYRQLPEEGLKFMVYLQKENIIDESGMPKERFSAEFPKEGPSILRIQQVVRGDSAAYFCASSPGSVREQFFGPGTRLTVL.

V is TRBV9 and J is TRBJ2-2; 10 nucleotides line up with TRBD2. The CDR3 runs to 17 residues. The V gene end was trimmed by 0 bases and the J gene end by 1 base; junction bases not matched to a gene: 3. Germline CDR1 and CDR2: SGDLS and YYNGEE. CDR3 region: CASSVGIAGGNTGELFF. The DNA for the CDR3 is TGTGCCAGCAGCGTAGGAATAGCGGGGGGGAACACCGGGGAGCTGTTTTTT.